What follows is one TCR beta chain and its context. Germline loops: CDR1 LNHNV, CDR2 YYDKDF (reference sequence). The CDR3 is made up of 11 amino acids. V lost 8 bases and J 10 bases, leaving 12 bases between the germline ends. The data were taken from a study of shared clonotypes between healthy human individuals. Overall study: Per donor, three plates held CD4 naive cells, three held CD4 memory, two held CD8 naive and one held CD8 memory.

There were only Caucasian adults among the donors, and all lived in Nashville, Tennessee. TCRdb's table, derived via immunoSEQ multiplex PCR, lists solely in-frame clones and lacks some. There are about 1 million clones in the sample; around 76% occur only once, and 1.2% to 1.5% lies in the top ten. The receptor was derived from a man aged 18 to 29 in good health. The V and J genes are TRBV15 and TRBJ2-1, with D tentatively TRBD1 (6 bases). Sequences were obtained from memory CD4+ T cells sorted from blood. Subset of the sample: CD45RA-negative fraction. CDR3 DNA: TGTGCCACCTCAAGGACAGCGGAGCAGTTCTTC. Translating it yields CATSRTAEQFF. The full variable domain, in which reference TRBV15 and TRBJ2-1 provide the parts outside the CDR3, is DAMVIQNPRYQVTQFGKPVTLSCSQTLNHNVMYWYQQKSSQAPKLLFHYYDKDFNNEADTPDNFQSRRPNTSFCFLDIRSPGLGDTAMYLCATSRTAEQFFGPGTRLTVL.